This T cell receptor beta chain was retrieved from a study of blood T cell repertoires in COVID-19. Study-wide context: Collection of acute and convalescent COVID-19 samples took place in the United States, Italy and Spain.

TCRdb's table, derived via immunoSEQ multiplex PCR, lists solely in-frame clones and lacks some. The data contain 30,000 to 35,000 clones, nearly 80% of them singletons. V shed 1 base, J shed 6 bases, and the junction held 11 bases outside the gene matches. This CDR3 spans 16 amino acids. Looked up from germline, CDR1 is LGHNA and CDR2 is YSLEER. The rearrangement joins TRBV4-3 to TRBJ1-2, with 7 bases aligning to TRBD1. Material: peripheral blood. The receptor was isolated from an elderly man with acute or convalescent COVID-19. CDR3 region: CASSQGLRSGQDGYTF. The CDR3 DNA follows: TGCGCCAGCAGCCAAGGATTGAGATCTGGACAGGATGGCTACACCTTC.